The 10 T cell receptor beta chains below were found in one sample sequenced in a study of blood T cell repertoires in COVID-19. The assay was immunoSEQ multiplex PCR, and TCRdb's table has in-frame clones only and misses some. The sample lists under 300,000 clones, roughly 90% occurring once. Specimen: peripheral blood. The receptors here all came from a man aged 55 to 70 who had recovered from COVID-19.

This clone appeared a single time. The chain joins TRBV28 to TRBJ2-7; 8 nucleotides line up with TRBD1. The CDR3 runs to 15 residues. The V gene end was trimmed by 3 bases and the J gene end by 4 bases; junction bases not matched to a gene: 8. Per germline, CDR1 MDHEN and CDR2 SYDVKM. DNA for the CDR3: TGTGCCAGCAGTTTGCAACAGGGGGTCGGTTACGAGCAGTACTTC. It translates to CASSLQQGVGYEQYF.

This sequence joins TRBV20-1 and TRBJ2-3; D may be TRBD2 (5 bases). This CDR3 comprises 12 residues. V was trimmed by 3 bases and J by 6 bases, leaving 10 bases between them. Looked up from germline, CDR1 is DFQATT and CDR2 is SNEGSKA (reference sequence). The CDR3 reads CSASRGSDTQYF. Here the CDR3 DNA reads TGCAGTGCTAGTCGGGGTTCCGATACGCAGTATTTT.

J is TRBJ2-3 and V is TRBV19; 8 bases line up with TRBD1. Germline trimming cut 0 bases from V and 14 bases from J; bases unmatched to any gene: 7. In germline, CDR1 is LNHDA, CDR2 SQIVND (reference sequence). CDR3 length: 13 residues. CDR3 coding DNA: TGTGCCAGTAGTATAGACAGACAGGGGACAAGGTATTTT. This translates into CASSIDRQGTRYF.

V gene TRBV5-1 combines with J gene TRBJ1-1, with D possibly matching TRBD1 (5 bases). V lost 0 bases and J lost 2, with 11 bases in between. The CDR3 is 15 amino acids. Germline CDR1 is SGHRS and CDR2 is YFSETQ. The chain's CDR3 is CASSLVGQGNTEAFF. The CDR3 DNA reads TGCGCCAGCAGCTTGGTGGGGCAGGGAAACACTGAAGCTTTCTTT.

The CDR3 bases are TGTGCCAGCAGCCGGGACAGGGGTTCCTACAACTATGGCTACACCTTC. As protein: CASSRDRGSYNYGYTF. V is TRBV5-6 and J is TRBJ1-2; 10 bases agree with TRBD1. Unmatched junction bases numbered 8, after V lost 4 bases and J lost 2 bases. The CDR3 extends over 16 amino acids. Germline V lookup: CDR1 SGHDT, CDR2 YYEEEE.

This chain joins TRBV6-6 and TRBJ2-7; 7 bases match TRBD2. The germline V gene has CDR1 MNHNY and CDR2 SVGAGI (reference sequence). Trimming took 5 bases from V and 5 from J; bases not matched to a gene: 0. This CDR3 contains 11 residues. CDR3 DNA: TGTGCCAGCAGTGGACTAGACGAGCAGTACTTC. This codes for CASSGLDEQYF.

The genes are TRBV28 and TRBJ1-1; perhaps TRBD1 as D (6 bases). The CDR3 spans 14 residues. V dropped 4 bases and J dropped 1 base, with 10 bases sitting between them. Germline V gives CDR1 MDHEN, CDR2 SYDVKM. The CDR3 region is CASSSRTANTEAFF. The CDR3 nucleotides are TGTGCCAGCAGTTCCCGGACAGCGAACACTGAAGCTTTCTTT.

V and J are TRBV9 and TRBJ1-1; D gene unclear. V lost 3 bases and J lost 4, with 13 bases in between. In germline, CDR1 is SGDLS, CDR2 YYNGEE. The CDR3 is made up of 14 amino acids. The DNA of the CDR3 is TGTGCCAGCAGCGAACAGACCCGTCGCACTGAAGCTTTCTTT. This translates into CASSEQTRRTEAFF.

The count of this clone is one. The chain uses TRBV19 and TRBJ2-3; D is perhaps TRBD2 (6 bases). The CDR3 loop spans 13 amino acids. The germline V gene has CDR1 LNHDA and CDR2 SQIVND (reference sequence). Trimming pared 5 bases from V and 3 bases from J, leaving 9 bases between. CDR3 in amino acids: CASSSTRTDTQYF. Written as DNA, the CDR3 is TGTGCCAGTAGTTCGACTAGAACAGATACGCAGTATTTT.

The chain joins TRBV18 to TRBJ2-7; 7 bases match TRBD1. Germline V gene lookup returns CDR1 KGHSH and CDR2 LQKENI. Trimming removed 5 bases from V and 2 bases from J; junction bases left unmatched: 15. The CDR3 contains 17 residues. CDR3: CASSYTRQGYGPYEQYF. The CDR3 DNA is TGTGCCAGCTCATACACGAGACAGGGTTATGGACCCTACGAGCAGTACTTC.